This TCR beta chain was sequenced for a study of T cell responses to AZD1222 COVID-19 vaccine. Study observations and caveats: White British people made up most donors, females outnumbered males, and clonal diversity was possibly underestimated. Baseline seropositivity characterized only six AZD1222 recipients.

Here immunoSEQ multiplex PCR was the method, and the copy in TCRdb shows in-frame clones only, minus some. Of 150,000 or so clones in the sample, around 89% were seen once. The CDR3 contains 15 residues. About this clone itself: Its matching antigen is unknown.

This clonotype was obtained from an adult in good health. The V gene is TRBV21-1, the J gene TRBJ2-7; the table gives TRBD2 as D, unverified against the DNA. TRBV21-1 is deemed a pseudogene. The sample was peripheral blood, taken on day 0 of AZD1222 vaccination. Here the CDR3 DNA reads TGTGCCAGCAGCAAGGGACTAGCGGGGAGCTACGAGCAGTACTTC. Its protein is CASSKGLAGSYEQYF.